This T cell receptor beta chain was observed in a study of blood T cell repertoires in COVID-19 (TCRdb year 2020). Describing the broader study: The collaborator samples originated in the United States, Italy and Spain and spanned the acute and convalescent phases of COVID-19. The repertoires were released in a freely available public database meant as a resource for research on the immune response to SARS-CoV-2. The sample metadata nearly always contained a de-identified subject ID, COVID-19 status, age in years and sex. Deeply sampled blood TCRbeta repertoires from subjects exposed to, actively infected with, or recovered from COVID-19 were included in the dataset. The material from the prospective study consisted of cDNA or gDNA derived from T cells, B-cell-depleted T cells, or PBMCs. HLA class I and class II types, where available, came from metadata supplied by the sample provider rather than from assay-based typing. Samples came from the ongoing ImmuneRACE study (first 160 participants) plus 1,254 subjects from 6 global collaborators.

Each collaborating institution followed its own protocols to collect whole blood in K2EDTA tubes. For TCRbeta analysis, collaborator samples were shipped as frozen whole blood, as isolated PBMCs, or as DNA extracted from either sample type. The immunoSEQ Assay, a bias-controlled multiplex PCR, was used to amplify TCRbeta CDR3 regions from genomic DNA. The paper's data handling went like this. The number of nucleated cells in each sample was estimated from the amplification of reference gene primers within the assay. Sequence reads were collapsed and filtered to measure the absolute abundance of every unique TCRbeta CDR3 rearrangement. For each sample, productive Simpson clonality was calculated as the square root of Simpson's diversity index over productive rearrangements. TCRdb re-hosts the immuneACCESS table, in-frame sequences only. Its copies lack some clones; in the studies checked, an unresolved V gene accounts for under half of them, and the cause for the rest is not known. The D gene and trimming were derived from the DNA, and the V and J assignments and clone size from that table. The sample contains 200,000 or so clones, around four fifths of them found a single time. The top ten constitute over 5% of the sample.

Notes on this clone: The antigen this receptor binds is unknown. No base quality information exists; no much larger clone differs at one position.

On the study overall, not on this receptor specifically: The amount of clinical and demographic metadata varied by source and participant and was provided uncurated.

The specimen was peripheral blood. This receptor was taken from a woman aged 30 to 39 with acute or convalescent COVID-19.

The CDR3 corresponds to CARYRVINEQFF. The bases are TGTGCCCGCTACAGGGTTATCAATGAGCAGTTCTTC. The V and J segments used are TRBV7-3 and TRBJ2-1; perhaps TRBD1 is the D gene, with 6 bases matching. At the junction V is shortened by 11 bases and J by 6 bases, with 14 bases in between. CDR1 is given as SGHTA and CDR2 as FQGTGA, both from the germline V gene. The CDR3 sequence holds 12 residues, the cysteine and phenylalanine included. CDR3 DNA is the only sequence kept; it has 36 bases, read in frame from the first base.